This TCR beta chain appears in the sequencing data of a study of blood T cell repertoires in COVID-19. The wider study: Collection of acute and convalescent COVID-19 samples took place in the United States, Italy and Spain.

As handled by the study authors: Reference gene primer amplification gave nucleated cell count estimates. Generated by immunoSEQ multiplex PCR, the TCRdb table keeps only in-frame clones and is missing some. V, J and clone size were drawn from that table, and D and trimming were deduced from the DNA. The sample holds approximately 260,000 clones; 70% to 90% are singletons and the top ten take approximately 2.2%. The germline V gene has CDR1 LGHDT and CDR2 YNNKEL (reference sequence). The V and J ends lost 4 bases and 0 bases, in that order; junction bases with no gene match: 6. This CDR3 spans 16 amino acids.

The sample consisted of peripheral blood. The clonotype was recovered from a woman aged 40 to 50 who had recovered from COVID-19. The chain uses TRBV3-1 (or the pseudogene TRBV3-2) and TRBJ2-1; 7 bases agree with TRBD1. DNA for the CDR3: TGTGCCAGCAGCCCCCGGACAGGCCGCTCCTACAATGAGCAGTTCTTC. It encodes CASSPRTGRSYNEQFF.